This entry lists 22 T cell receptor beta chains sequenced from one sample in a study of T-cell reconstitution after alpha-beta-depleted transplantation in children. A TCRbeta library incorporating unique molecular identifiers was prepared. TCRdb reprocessed the PCR reads via MiXCR and lists one record per CDR3 protein. Of fewer than 8,000 distinct CDR3 sequences in the sample, approximately 29% are singletons; the top ten hold roughly 2%. This specimen was peripheral blood, taken 60 days after TCRalphabeta/CD19-depleted stem cell transplant. These TCRs come from a boy younger than two who had a stem cell transplant for SCID, so the T cells may come from the graft donor.

CDR3 sequence (DNA): TGTGCCAGCAGCGTGAGGGACGTTCACACTGAAGCTTTCTTT. As protein: CASSVRDVHTEAFF. The V call is TRBV7-8, the J call TRBJ1-1, with a tentative D call TRBD1 (5 bases). In germline, CDR1 is SGHVS, CDR2 FQNEAQ. The germline V and J ends were trimmed by 5 bases and 3 bases, with 13 bases remaining between them. This CDR3 has 14 amino acids. Variable domain in full (rest from reference TRBV7-8 and TRBJ1-1): GAGVSQSPRYKVAKRGQDVALRCDPISGHVSLFWYQQALGQGPEFLTYFQNEAQLDKSGLPSDRFFAERPEGSVSTLKIQRTQQEDSAVYLCASSVRDVHTEAFFGQGTRLTVV.

The chain uses TRBV5-1 and TRBJ2-2; D not resolved. The ends were cut back, 10 bases at V and 2 bases at J, with 15 bases in the middle. From germline, CDR1 is SGHRS and CDR2 YFSETQ. This CDR3 contains 14 residues. The CDR3 sequence is CAGRRYSNTGELFF. As DNA, the CDR3 is TGCGCCGGTAGACGCTACTCAAACACCGGGGAGCTGTTTTTT.

By its share, this clonotype is medium-sized (0.01 to 0.1%). The rearrangement uses TRBV2 and TRBJ2-7; tentatively, D is TRBD1 (6 bases). Germline V CDR1 and CDR2: SNHLY, FYNNEI. The CDR3 is made up of 11 amino acids. V was cut by 8 bases and J by 2 bases, with 7 bases left in between. CDR3 sequence (DNA): TGTGCCAGCTACAGGGCCTACGAGCAGTACTTC. It yields the protein CASYRAYEQYF. Complete variable domain (other parts from reference TRBV2 and TRBJ2-7): EPEVTQTPSHQVTQMGQEVILRCVPISNHLYFYWYRQILGQKVEFLVSFYNNEISEKSEIFDDQFSVERPDGSNFTLKIRSTKLEDSAMYFCASYRAYEQYFGPGTRLTVT.

This chain uses TRBV18 with TRBJ2-7; D is unclear. This CDR3 spans 14 amino acids. V lost 2 bases, J lost 2 bases, and 10 bases lay in between. From germline, CDR1 is KGHSH and CDR2 LQKENI. CDR3 protein: CASSPGNTAYEQYF. Written as DNA, the CDR3 is TGTGCCAGCTCACCAGGGAACACCGCCTACGAGCAGTACTTC.

This clonotype was picked up many times. This chain connects TRBV20-1 to TRBJ1-6, with a weak D call TRBD1 (6 bases). The V gene lost 3 bases and the J gene lost 7 bases, with 10 bases spanning the gap. CDR1 and CDR2 (germline): DFQATT, SNEGSKA (reference sequence). This CDR3 has 13 residues. DNA of the CDR3: TGCAGTGCTAGGAGGGGGAAAAATTCACCCCTCCACTTT. Amino acid sequence: CSARRGKNSPLHF.

This CDR3 reads CATSDFWTDTQYF. In DNA, the CDR3 is TGTGCCACCAGTGATTTCTGGACAGATACGCAGTATTTT. The genes are TRBV24-1 and TRBJ2-3; D remains unclear. The CDR3 is 13 residues long. V was trimmed by 1 base and J by 3 bases, leaving 4 bases between them. Germline assignment: CDR1 KGHDR and CDR2 SFDVKD.

This clonotype is labeled as medium-sized. The rearrangement joins TRBV20-1 to TRBJ1-2; 7 bases line up with TRBD1. J lost 7 bases, V lost 1 base, and 12 bases had no gene match. This CDR3 has 15 amino acids. The germline CDR1 and CDR2 sequences are DFQATT and SNEGSKA (reference sequence). The CDR3 DNA follows: TGCAGTGCTAGAGCGCTAGAGGGGGCAAGGTCTGGCTACACCTTC. As protein: CSARALEGARSGYTF.

This clonotype was detected many times. V usage is TRBV7-3 and J usage is TRBJ1-2; 7 nucleotides match TRBD1. The V gene's germline CDR1 is SGHTA and CDR2 FQGTGA. J was trimmed by 6 bases and V by 11 bases; bases with no gene match: 3. The CDR3 contains 10 residues. Here the CDR3 reads CAAGGNGYTF. CDR3 DNA: TGTGCCGCAGGGGGGAATGGCTACACCTTC.

The chain has TRBV28 and TRBJ1-2, with no clear D. The germline V gene has CDR1 MDHEN and CDR2 SYDVKM. Trimming cost V 3 bases and J 8 bases, with 10 bases left between them. This CDR3 is 12 amino acids long. The CDR3 nucleotides read TGTGCCAGCAGTTTTGGACTATTGGGCTACACCTTC. Translating it yields CASSFGLLGYTF.

This chain connects TRBV12-3 or TRBV12-4 to TRBJ2-3; 7 bases are a match to TRBD2. CDR3 size: 15 residues. With 0 bases clipped from V and 0 bases from J, the junction kept 0 bases outside the gene matches. CDR3 in amino acids: CASSLAGGSTDTQYF. For the CDR3, the DNA is TGTGCCAGCAGTTTAGCGGGAGGGAGCACAGATACGCAGTATTTT.

By share, this clonotype ranks as medium-sized (0.01 to 0.1%). This chain connects TRBV20-1 to TRBJ2-1, with D possibly being TRBD2 (7 bases). Germline lookup yields CDR1 DFQATT and CDR2 SNEGSKA (reference sequence). The length of the CDR3 is 14 residues. Trimming shortened V by 6 bases and J by 9 bases, and 21 bases separated the two germline ends. The CDR3 region is CSAPIWGGAPEQFF. In DNA, the CDR3 is TGCAGTGCGCCCATTTGGGGGGGGGCCCCTGAGCAGTTCTTC.

This clonotype ranks as medium-sized (0.01 to 0.1%). The gene calls are TRBV5-1 and TRBJ2-2; unclear D gene. CDR3 length: 14 residues. CDR1 is SGHRS, CDR2 YFSETQ, per germline. The V end was cut by 4 bases, the J end by 0 bases, with 7 bases between. Here the CDR3 reads CASSHAPNTGELFF. CDR3 coding DNA: TGCGCCAGCAGCCACGCACCGAACACCGGGGAGCTGTTTTTT.

This clonotype was detected ten times or more. The chain employs TRBV20-1 and TRBJ2-2; 7 bases match TRBD1. The J segment lost 4 bases and the V segment lost 2 bases, leaving 4 bases of the junction unmatched. Looked up from germline, CDR1 is DFQATT and CDR2 is SNEGSKA (reference sequence). The CDR3 sequence is 14 residues long. CDR3 loop: CSARRRGSTGELFF. The DNA of the CDR3 is TGCAGTGCTAGACGCAGGGGGAGCACCGGGGAGCTGTTTTTT.

This clonotype was counted many times. V gene TRBV21-1 combines with J gene TRBJ2-5; the table calls TRBD1, which could not be checked here. TRBV21-1 is a pseudogene. The CDR3 extends over 15 amino acids. CDR3 DNA sequence: TGTGCCAGGGTTGCGCCCCAGGGCGACCAAGAGACCCAGTACTTC. As protein: CARVAPQGDQETQYF.

In its sample, this clonotype was seen many times. The V call is TRBV7-9, the J call TRBJ1-4; D uncertain. The CDR3 consists of 17 residues. CDR1 SEHNR and CDR2 FQNEAQ come from the germline V gene (reference sequence). Between the trimmed V and J ends, which lost 3 bases and 2 bases, there was a span of 16 bases. The CDR3: CASSFENLPGTNEKLFF. CDR3 in DNA: TGTGCCAGCAGCTTCGAGAATTTACCGGGGACTAATGAAAAACTGTTTTTT.

This clonotype rates as medium-sized. V usage is TRBV10-3 and J usage is TRBJ2-7; 8 positions agree with TRBD1. Germline assignment: CDR1 ENHRY and CDR2 SYGVKD. The CDR3 sequence is 15 residues long. V was clipped by 6 bases and J by 4 bases; unmatched bases: 11. Here the CDR3 reads CAIRTPGTGGYEQYF. CDR3 in DNA: TGTGCCATCAGGACCCCCGGGACAGGAGGATACGAGCAGTACTTC.

The V and J genes are TRBV5-1 and TRBJ2-1, with TRBD2 identical over 11 bases. CDR1 is SGHRS, CDR2 YFSETQ, per germline. The junction had 7 bases not matched to a gene; V was cut back by 7 bases and J by 4 bases. This CDR3 has 15 residues. Here the CDR3 DNA reads TGCGCCAGCGCCTTTACTAGCGGGAGTTACAATGAGCAGTTCTTC. Translated: CASAFTSGSYNEQFF.

V and J are TRBV7-6 and TRBJ2-7; D perhaps matches TRBD1 (6 bases). V gave up 2 bases and J gave up 0 bases, with 8 bases separating them. The CDR3 extends over 14 amino acids. CDR1 and CDR2 from the germline V gene are SGHVS and FNYEAQ. The CDR3 loop is CASSLTDSSYEQYF. In DNA, the CDR3 is TGTGCCAGCAGCTTAACGGACAGCTCCTACGAGCAGTACTTC.

The table lists this clonotype with many counts. The chain carries TRBV4-1 and TRBJ2-7, with 7 bases fitting TRBD1. The V and J ends lost 2 bases and 2 bases, in that order; junction bases with no gene match: 3. This CDR3 has 14 residues. The germline CDR1 and CDR2 sequences are MGHRA and YSYEKL. This CDR3 is CASSQRDSAYEQYF. The CDR3 DNA reads TGCGCCAGCAGCCAAAGGGACAGCGCCTACGAGCAGTACTTC.

The chain combines TRBV10-2 with TRBJ1-2; D is possibly TRBD1 (5 bases). Between the trimmed V and J ends, which lost 6 bases and 3 bases, there was a span of 11 bases. This CDR3 has 13 residues. Germline CDR1 WSHSY, CDR2 SAAADI. The CDR3 region is CASSKQDYYGYTF. The CDR3 DNA is TGCGCCAGCAGCAAACAGGACTACTATGGCTACACCTTC.

This clonotype has a count of ten or more. The CDR3 region is CASSIRASEGSPLHF. The CDR3 DNA reads as TGTGCCAGTAGTATTAGGGCTTCGGAAGGTTCACCCCTCCACTTT. The J gene is TRBJ1-6, the V gene TRBV19, with D unclear. The CDR3 runs 15 residues. Per the germline V gene, CDR1 is LNHDA and CDR2 is SQIVND (reference sequence). The V end lost 3 bases, the J end lost 9 bases, and 15 bases lay between the germline ends.

This clonotype appeared a single time. The chain joins TRBV11-1 to TRBJ2-6; D may be TRBD2 (5 bases). CDR1 is SGHAT and CDR2 is FQDESV in the germline V gene (reference sequence). Trimming stripped 6 bases from V and 0 bases from J, with 18 bases between. The CDR3 is 18 residues long. The CDR3 here is CASRPGGQPFSGANVLTF. In DNA form, the CDR3 reads TGTGCCAGCAGGCCCGGCGGGCAGCCCTTCTCTGGGGCCAACGTCCTGACTTTC.